A selection of T cell receptor beta chains follows, all from one sample in a study of graft-versus-host responses after intestinal transplantation. Sequencing was performed with immunoSEQ multiplex PCR; in TCRdb, only in-frame clones are kept and a portion is missing. The table records more than 10,000 clones, around 83% of them present only once. The sample consisted of PBMCs, taken about 130 days after transplant. The receptors derive from a human patient who received an intestinal transplant, so some T cells may come from the graft donor. CDR3s include the opening cysteine and the closing phenylalanine or tryptophan. D genes are given only for firm matches. Not all rows give a size; the values are once, few, many and, for expanded clones, a class.

length,J,size,D,V,DNA,CDR3
14,TRBJ1-2,-,-,TRBV19,TGTGCCAGTAGTATCAAGCAGGCTAACTATGGCTACACCTTC,CASSIKQANYGYTF
13,TRBJ2-2,few,-,TRBV6-5,TGTGCCAGCAGGCTTAGTGACGCCGGGGAGCTGTTTTTT,CASRLSDAGELFF
17,TRBJ2-1,once,TRBD2,TRBV5-3,TGTGCCAGAAGGTCGACCGGGACTAGCGGGATTTACAATGAGCAGTTCTTC,CARRSTGTSGIYNEQFF
14,TRBJ1-2,-,-,TRBV11-3,TGTGCCAGCAGCTCCCTGGGGGGCGCGTATGGCTACACCTTC,CASSSLGGAYGYTF
15,TRBJ2-7,-,-,TRBV7-6,TGTGCCAGCAGCTTAGCGCTCCAGGGCTCCTACGAGCAGTACTTC,CASSLALQGSYEQYF
16,TRBJ2-7,-,-,TRBV27,TGTGCCAGCAGCCTATACCCCCCGGGACCGGTCGACGAGCAGTACTTC,CASSLYPPGPVDEQYF
15,TRBJ2-7,-,-,TRBV4-2,TGTGCCAGCAGCCAAGAGGCGGTGAGCTCCTACGAGCAGTACTTC,CASSQEAVSSYEQYF
15,TRBJ1-6,-,-,TRBV6-1,TGTGCCAGCAGTGACCCGAGCTCCTATAATTCACCCCTCCACTTT,CASSDPSSYNSPLHF
15,TRBJ2-5,large,TRBD2,TRBV28,TGTGCCAGCAGATTAACAAGCGGGGCCCGGGAGACCCAGTACTTC,CASRLTSGARETQYF
17,TRBJ2-3,-,-,TRBV9,TGTGCCAGCAGCGACCCGTTAGCGGACCCTAGCACAGATACGCAGTATTTT,CASSDPLADPSTDTQYF
14,TRBJ2-3,-,-,TRBV9,TGTGCCAGTTCACCGAGGGCCGGTATAGATACGCAGTATTTT,CASSPRAGIDTQYF
11,TRBJ2-7,-,-,TRBV6-6,TGTGCCACCCAGGAAGCCTACGAGCAGTACTTC,CATQEAYEQYF
13,TRBJ2-7,-,TRBD1,TRBV7-3,TGTGCCAGCAGCTTCTCCGGGACAGACGAGCAGTACTTC,CASSFSGTDEQYF
14,TRBJ1-5,-,-,TRBV19,TGTGCCAGTAGCCCTTCTTTTTCCTATCAGCCCCAGCATTTT,CASSPSFSYQPQHF
18,TRBJ2-3,-,-,TRBV12-2,TGTGCAAGTCGCTTAGCGGACGGGACCTTACCTAGCACAGATACGCAGTATTTT,CASRLADGTLPSTDTQYF
13,TRBJ2-3,-,-,TRBV5-6,TGTGCCAGCACCCTCTTAAACACAGATACGCAGTATTTT,CASTLLNTDTQYF
12,TRBJ1-1,-,-,TRBV28,TGTGCCAGCAGTTTTTGGGGAAATGAAGCTTTCTTT,CASSFWGNEAFF
16,TRBJ2-1,-,TRBD2,TRBV5-6,TGTGCCAGCAGCCCTCCCGGGCTAGCGGGAGGCTATGAGCAGTTCTTC,CASSPPGLAGGYEQFF
17,TRBJ2-1,-,-,TRBV30,TGTGCCATAGTATGGGCGCGGAGCGGAGGCTCCTACAATGAGCAGTTCTTC,CAIVWARSGGSYNEQFF
14,TRBJ2-7,-,-,TRBV5-5,TGTGCCAGCAGCCCCATGGGGGCAAGCTACGAGCAGTACTTC,CASSPMGASYEQYF
17,TRBJ2-1,-,-,TRBV4-1,TGCGCCAGCAGCCAAGATCTCGCGGCAAGCTCCTACAATGAGCAGTTCTTC,CASSQDLAASSYNEQFF
12,TRBJ2-1,-,-,TRBV28,TGTGCCAGCAGGATGATTGGCAATGAGCAGTTCTTC,CASRMIGNEQFF
17,TRBJ2-5,-,TRBD2,TRBV5-8,TGTGCCAGCAGCTTGTTCCAGGCTAGCGGGGGAGCAGGGACCCAGTACTTC,CASSLFQASGGAGTQYF
15,TRBJ2-2,-,-,TRBV6-1,TGTGCCAGCAGTGAAGTCTACGGCAACACCGGGGAGCTGTTTTTT,CASSEVYGNTGELFF
15,TRBJ2-7,-,-,TRBV6-1,TGTGCCAGCAGTGAAGCGGCGGACAACTCCTACGAGCAGTACTTC,CASSEAADNSYEQYF
13,TRBJ1-2,few,-,TRBV19,TGTGCCAGTTTCCAGGGGAGTTTCTATGGCTACACCTTC,CASFQGSFYGYTF
16,TRBJ2-7,-,-,TRBV30,TGTGCCTGGAGCTCAAATTTAGCTGGGTGGGTCTACGAGCAGTACTTC,CAWSSNLAGWVYEQYF
14,TRBJ2-1,once,-,TRBV7-2,TGTGCCAGCAGCTCACCCGGACGGGGTTTATCGCAGTTCTTC,CASSSPGRGLSQFF
18,TRBJ2-1,-,TRBD2,TRBV7-9,TGTGCCAGCAGCCAATTGGGTACTAGCGGGAGTGTAAGGAATGAGCAGTTCTTC,CASSQLGTSGSVRNEQFF
11,TRBJ2-7,-,-,TRBV30,TGTGCCTGGGGACAGCCCTACGAGCAGTACTTC,CAWGQPYEQYF
17,TRBJ2-7,-,TRBD1,TRBV27,TGTGCCAGCAGTTTTGAATTTAGGACAGGGGGAAGCTACGAGCAGTACTTC,CASSFEFRTGGSYEQYF
13,TRBJ2-3,-,-,TRBV6-6,TGTGCCAGCAGTACCCCCCCCACAGATACGCAGTATTTT,CASSTPPTDTQYF
13,TRBJ1-2,-,TRBD1,TRBV6-1,TGTGCCAGCAGCGAAGACAGGGGCTATGGCTACACCTTC,CASSEDRGYGYTF
15,TRBJ2-7,-,-,TRBV2,TGTGCCAGCGATGACAGCCCCTCATACTCCTACGAGCAGTACTTC,CASDDSPSYSYEQYF
12,TRBJ2-2,few,-,TRBV18,TGTGCCAGCTCCGATCAACTGGGGGAGCTGTTTTTT,CASSDQLGELFF
16,TRBJ2-7,-,-,TRBV4-2,TGTGCCAGCAGCCACCCCCGGGACGATAACTCCTACGAGCAGTACTTC,CASSHPRDDNSYEQYF
15,TRBJ2-1,-,-,TRBV5-6,TGTGCCAGCAGCCGGGGGTTTTGGGTCGACGATGAGCAGTTCTTC,CASSRGFWVDDEQFF
15,TRBJ2-1,once,TRBD2,TRBV6-1,TGTGCCAGCAGCCCCAGCGGGATGGGTGGCAATGAGCAGTTCTTC,CASSPSGMGGNEQFF
12,TRBJ1-2,-,-,TRBV5-1,TGCGCCAGCAGCTTCACGGGAAATGGCTACACCTTC,CASSFTGNGYTF
14,TRBJ2-2,-,TRBD1,TRBV6-4,TGTGCCAGCAGTGGGACAGGGGACACCGGGGAGCTGTTTTTT,CASSGTGDTGELFF
14,TRBJ2-5,-,TRBD1,TRBV13,TGTGCCAGCAGCAAGGACAGGGGCCAAGAGACCCAGTACTTC,CASSKDRGQETQYF
14,TRBJ1-5,-,-,TRBV28,TGTGCCAGCACGATAGGGGGTAGCAATCAGCCCCAGCATTTT,CASTIGGSNQPQHF
10,TRBJ1-2,-,TRBD1,TRBV19,TGTGCCAGTAAGGGGGCGGGCTACACCTTC,CASKGAGYTF
14,TRBJ2-1,-,-,TRBV6-1,TGTGCCAGCACCCCAATCGGGACTGTCAATGAGCAGTTCTTC,CASTPIGTVNEQFF
14,TRBJ2-5,-,-,TRBV28,TGTGCCAGCTCTCCTTTGCGGGAAGGGAGGACCCAGTACTTC,CASSPLREGRTQYF